This is a list of T cell receptor beta chains from one sample in a study of CD8+ T cells in alopecia areata. Method: immunoSEQ multiplex PCR; TCRdb's copy keeps in-frame clones and lacks some. The sample carries fewer than 150,000 clones, roughly 82% recorded once. Here the sequenced sample was CD8+ T cells sorted from blood, taken at week 4, from a patient treated with tofacitinib. The source of these receptors is a human donor with alopecia areata. Both conserved end residues are part of each CDR3. A D gene is named only where the DNA matches it firmly. Clone size is given for some rows only: seen once, a few or many times, or a class if the clone is expanded.

size,J,D,V,CDR3,DNA
-,TRBJ2-3,TRBD2,TRBV5-1,CASSLVVRGGTDTQYF,TGCGCCAGCAGCTTGGTAGTGCGGGGGGGCACAGATACGCAGTATTTT
few,TRBJ2-7,-,TRBV7-8,CASSLAGSYEQYF,TGTGCCAGCAGCTTGGCCGGCTCCTACGAGCAGTACTTC
-,TRBJ2-1,TRBD1,TRBV4-1,CASSPSTGGTYNEQFF,TGCGCCAGCAGCCCGTCGACAGGGGGGACTTACAATGAGCAGTTCTTC
-,TRBJ2-3,TRBD1,TRBV2,CASGDRGGTGPTDTQYF,TGTGCCAGCGGCGACAGGGGCGGGACTGGACCCACAGATACGCAGTATTTT
-,TRBJ1-1,-,TRBV23-1,CASSQATGRTEAFF,TGCGCCAGCAGTCAAGCTACAGGGAGGACTGAAGCTTTCTTT
once,TRBJ2-1,TRBD2,TRBV4-3,CASSQDRASGSYNEQFF,TGCGCCAGCAGCCAAGATCGGGCTAGCGGCAGCTACAATGAGCAGTTCTTC
-,TRBJ1-1,TRBD1,TRBV29-1,CSVRGRSTEAFF,TGCAGCGTTAGGGGGCGAAGCACTGAAGCTTTCTTT
-,TRBJ2-2,-,TRBV9,CASSAHRSANTGELFF,TGTGCCAGCAGCGCACATCGTAGCGCGAACACCGGGGAGCTGTTTTTT
-,TRBJ1-1,-,TRBV4-1,CASSLETAFDTEAFF,TGCGCCAGCAGCCTAGAGACAGCATTTGACACTGAAGCTTTCTTT
-,TRBJ2-1,TRBD1,TRBV7-9,CASSDRGSDNEQFF,TGTGCCAGCAGTGACAGGGGGTCAGACAATGAGCAGTTCTTC
-,TRBJ2-4,-,TRBV2,CASSEAGRAKNIQYF,TGTGCCAGCAGTGAAGCGGGCAGGGCCAAAAACATTCAGTACTTC
once,TRBJ2-7,-,TRBV7-9,CASSLGSPYEQYF,TGTGCCAGCAGCTTAGGAAGTCCATACGAGCAGTACTTC
-,TRBJ2-7,-,TRBV7-2,CASTNSDLQKSYEQYF,TGTGCCAGTACCAACTCGGATCTCCAAAAGTCCTACGAGCAGTACTTC
once,TRBJ2-3,-,TRBV6-6,CASSLHTDTQYF,TGTGCCAGCAGTCTCCACACAGATACGCAGTATTTT
-,TRBJ2-3,-,TRBV9,CASSVEPPSTVGGHSTDTQYF,TGTGCCAGCAGCGTAGAGCCCCCCTCTACGGTCGGGGGTCATAGCACAGATACGCAGTATTTT
-,TRBJ2-7,TRBD2,TRBV5-8,CASSWGSGTNEQYF,TGTGCCAGCAGCTGGGGCTCCGGGACTAACGAGCAGTACTTC
-,TRBJ1-1,-,TRBV5-6,CASSLGGIEAFF,TGTGCCAGCAGCTTAGGAGGAATTGAAGCTTTCTTT
once,TRBJ2-7,TRBD2,TRBV7-4,CASSWQQRGTTYEQYF,TGTGCCAGCAGCTGGCAGCAGCGGGGGACGACCTACGAGCAGTACTTC
-,TRBJ2-1,-,TRBV5-1,CASSPVVRRGKHNEQFF,TGCGCCAGCAGCCCCGTAGTGCGTCGGGGTAAACACAATGAGCAGTTCTTC
-,TRBJ2-7,TRBD2,TRBV4-1,CASSQPLAGGSYEQYF,TGCGCCAGCAGCCAGCCCCTAGCGGGGGGGTCCTACGAGCAGTACTTC
-,TRBJ2-1,-,TRBV9,CASSPSGASYNEQFF,TGTGCCAGCAGCCCTAGTGGGGCTTCCTACAATGAGCAGTTCTTC
few,TRBJ2-1,TRBD1,TRBV27,CASSLHSIGTVAYNEQFF,TGTGCCAGCAGTTTACATTCGATCGGGACAGTGGCCTACAATGAGCAGTTCTTC
few,TRBJ2-7,-,TRBV4-1,CASSQGRQLYEQYF,TGCGCCAGCAGCCAAGGTCGTCAGCTGTACGAGCAGTACTTC
-,TRBJ2-1,-,TRBV29-1,CSVERDWNNEQFF,TGCAGCGTTGAACGGGACTGGAACAATGAGCAGTTCTTC
-,TRBJ1-2,-,TRBV5-4,CASIKSEMDGYTF,TGTGCCAGCATCAAGAGTGAGATGGATGGCTACACCTTC
-,TRBJ2-7,TRBD1,TRBV25-1,CASSPRGLYSYEQYF,TGTGCCAGCAGCCCCAGGGGGCTATACTCCTACGAGCAGTACTTC
-,TRBJ2-5,TRBD1,TRBV2,CASIEGTGGSPNQETQYF,TGTGCCAGCATCGAAGGGACAGGGGGCTCCCCTAACCAAGAGACCCAGTACTTC
-,TRBJ2-7,TRBD1,TRBV19,CASSISRTGEQYF,TGTGCCAGTAGTATTTCCCGGACAGGAGAGCAGTACTTC